This T cell receptor (beta chain) was sequenced in a study of blood T cell repertoires in COVID-19. Using immunoSEQ multiplex PCR, the repertoire was profiled, and TCRdb retains in-frame clones only, with some absent. The data show about 350,000 clones, around nine tenths seen once. V shed 5 bases, J shed 6 bases, and the junction held 9 bases outside the gene matches. The germline V gene has CDR1 SQVTM and CDR2 ANQGSEA. The CDR3 contains 14 residues. The specimen sequenced was PBMCs or T cells enriched from blood (not recorded which). This clonotype was obtained from a woman aged 25 to 39 who had been exposed to COVID-19. The chain carries TRBV29-1 and TRBJ1-4; TRBD1 matches 7 bases. CDR3 sequence reads: CSVPTGTADEKLFF. CDR3 nucleotide sequence: TGCAGCGTTCCCACCGGGACAGCAGATGAAAAACTGTTTTTT.